Included here is one TCR beta chain sequence, with context. Antigen specificity is unknown. These data are taken from a study of STAT3 mutations in large granular lymphocyte leukemia. As for the study in general: Canonical activating STAT3 mutations were detected in roughly half of the longitudinally sequenced T-LGLL patients. Notes on the study in general: TCR clonotype switching after therapy occurred in about 35% of the 18 patients. Some patients had dominant TCR clones larger than their STAT3 mutant burden. Some patients had persisting codominant clonotypes that could mask small clones. In T-cell large granular lymphocyte leukemia, about half of patients showed multiple immunodominant subclonotypes.

Here immunoSEQ multiplex PCR was the method, and the copy in TCRdb shows in-frame clones only, minus some. The table includes around 39,000 clones, around nine tenths detected once. Germline CDR1 SGHNT, CDR2 YYREEE (reference sequence). This CDR3 has 14 amino acids. With 6 bases removed from V and 4 bases from J, the gap between germline ends came to 16 bases. Sequencing used PBMCs. The V call is TRBV5-4, the J call TRBJ2-5, with D perhaps TRBD1 or TRBD2 (5 bases each). The source of this sequence is a human donor with T large granular lymphocyte leukemia. Some clones in this sample may be carry-over from other donors' samples. This CDR3 is CASTPEGRPETQYF. CDR3 in DNA: TGTGCCAGCACCCCCGAGGGGCGCCCAGAGACCCAGTACTTC.